This T cell receptor (beta chain) was identified in a study of CD8 T cells in Susac syndrome. Broader study findings: The CD4+ T cell repertoires that were profiled in Susac syndrome showed no clonal expansion.

Sequencing of TCR beta covered CD8+ and CD4+ T cells obtained from blood. The diagnostic criteria for definite or probable disease, as recently defined, were met by the patients with Susac syndrome. Random hexamers were used to reverse transcribe the RNA input (about 0.5 to 1 ug). One entry per CDR3 protein results from TCRdb running MiXCR on the immunoSEQ multiplex PCR reads. Here the sample spans some 160,000 distinct CDR3 sequences, about 94% being singletons. Germline lookup yields CDR1 SGDLS and CDR2 YYNGEE. This CDR3 comprises 15 residues. V was clipped by 4 bases and J by 6 bases, with 18 bases between them. A word on this clonotype: What it binds is unknown.

V usage is TRBV9 and J usage is TRBJ2-3; D remains ambiguous. Sequencing input: CD4+ T cells from PBMCs. The sequence was collected from a human donor with Susac syndrome. CDR3 DNA: TGTGCCAGCAGCCCTTTTGACGGCCCATGGGATACGCAGTATTTT. Residues: CASSPFDGPWDTQYF.